This T cell receptor beta chain was identified in a study of OX40 agonist ivuxolimab in advanced cancers. Study background: The drug used for patients, ivuxolimab, was an agonistic anti-OX40 (CD134) antibody.

Clones were sequenced by immunoSEQ multiplex PCR, and TCRdb holds only the in-frame ones, with some missing. The data hold about 84,000 clones, with around 85% observed a single time. As concerns this clone: Its target is unknown.

No patient had autoimmune disease or received systemic immunosuppression. Germline V lookup: CDR1 SGHRS, CDR2 YFSETQ. The CDR3 sequence is 15 residues long. V trimming: 2 bases; J trimming: 2 bases; junction bases outside the gene matches: 2. Notes on the study in general: Researchers report that CD8+ T cells had, on average, more expanded clones than CD4+.

The sequenced sample was CD4+ or CD8+ T cells sorted from blood, obtained in a trial of the OX40 agonist ivuxolimab. This receptor was taken from an adult with an advanced solid tumor such as melanoma, head and neck, liver or kidney cancer. The chain uses TRBV5-1 and TRBJ2-3; 10 nucleotides line up with TRBD2. The CDR3 sequence is CASSLGLAATDTQYF. The DNA for the CDR3 is TGCGCCAGCAGCTTAGGACTAGCGGCCACAGATACGCAGTATTTT.